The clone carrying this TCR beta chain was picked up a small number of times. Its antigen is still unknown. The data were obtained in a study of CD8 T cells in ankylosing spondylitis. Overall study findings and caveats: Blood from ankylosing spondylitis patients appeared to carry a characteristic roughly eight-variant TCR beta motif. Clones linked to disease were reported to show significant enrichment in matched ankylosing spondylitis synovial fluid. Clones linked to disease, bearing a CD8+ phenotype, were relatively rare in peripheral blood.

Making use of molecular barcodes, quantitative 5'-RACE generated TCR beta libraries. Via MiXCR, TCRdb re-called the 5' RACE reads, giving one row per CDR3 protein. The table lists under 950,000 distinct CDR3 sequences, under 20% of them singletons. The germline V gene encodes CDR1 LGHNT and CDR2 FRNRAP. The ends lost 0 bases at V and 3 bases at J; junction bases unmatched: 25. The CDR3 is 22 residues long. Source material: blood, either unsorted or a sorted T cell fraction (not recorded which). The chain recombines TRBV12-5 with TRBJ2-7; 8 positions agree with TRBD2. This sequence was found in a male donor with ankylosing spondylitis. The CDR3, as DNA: TGTGCTAGTGGTTTGGTACCAAAAGGACTAGCCTTTCGGGGTTCCGGTGTCTACGAGCAGTACTTC. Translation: CASGLVPKGLAFRGSGVYEQYF.